These 26 T cell receptor beta chains share one sample of origin, sequenced in a study of cytomegalovirus exposure and HLA in healthy donors. Repertoires were generated with immunoSEQ multiplex PCR, while TCRdb's copy carries only in-frame clones and drops some. The sample has 200,000 to 300,000 clones; roughly 88% are singletons. Sequencing was carried out using PBMCs. All receptors derive from a young woman in good health and CMV-seronegative.

This clone was seen a handful of times. This chain uses TRBV20-1 with TRBJ1-2; D may be TRBD1 (5 bases). The V and J ends lost 3 bases and 9 bases respectively, with 11 bases between them. The germline V gene has CDR1 DFQATT and CDR2 SNEGSKA (reference sequence). The CDR3 runs 11 residues. The CDR3, as DNA: TGCAGTGCTAGCGTCGGGACGCGCTACACCTTC. This gives the protein CSASVGTRYTF.

This clone was detected once. The V gene is TRBV27, the J gene TRBJ2-7, with D perhaps matching TRBD2 (6 bases). Germline loops: CDR1 MNHEY, CDR2 SMNVEV (reference sequence). There are 14 residues in the CDR3. Between the trimmed V and J ends, which lost 3 bases and 5 bases, there was a span of 14 bases. As DNA, the CDR3 is TGTGCCAGCAGTTTGTCGGGGGTAGGCCACGAGCAGTACTTC. Amino acids: CASSLSGVGHEQYF.

The chain combines TRBV9 with TRBJ2-3; 7 bases fit TRBD2. Germline V gene sequence: CDR1 SGDLS, CDR2 YYNGEE. V lost 7 bases to trimming and J lost 2 bases; unmatched junction nucleotides: 7. The CDR3 contains 14 residues. As DNA, the CDR3 is TGTGCCAGCGAGGGCGGGAGCCACACAGATACGCAGTATTTT. Translated, it gives CASEGGSHTDTQYF.

In its sample, this clone was seen once. As DNA, the CDR3 is TGTGCCAGCAGTGAGGGGGGGTCTCGCTACGAGCAGTACTTC. The encoded protein is CASSEGGSRYEQYF. The chain combines TRBV28 with TRBJ2-7; D perhaps matches TRBD2 (7 bases). The CDR3 contains 14 residues. V was clipped by 5 bases and J by 3 bases, with 14 bases between them. Germline CDR1 reads MDHEN; CDR2 reads SYDVKM.

The genes are TRBV28 and TRBJ1-5; D gene uncertain. Germline CDR1 MDHEN, CDR2 SYDVKM. The CDR3 totals 13 residues. V lost 10 bases, J lost 7 bases, and 17 bases lay in between. DNA of the CDR3: TGTGCCACCCGAGGCGGGTCCCTCCAGCCCCAGCATTTT. Residues: CATRGGSLQPQHF.

A few counts support this clone. The rearrangement joins TRBV7-9 to TRBJ2-7; D is undetermined. V dropped 2 bases and J dropped 3 bases, with 11 bases sitting between them. The CDR3 is made up of 14 amino acids. Germline lookup yields CDR1 SEHNR and CDR2 FQNEAQ (reference sequence). The CDR3 nucleotides read TGTGCCAGCAGCTTATTCCCGGAAGACTACGAGCAGTACTTC. Protein: CASSLFPEDYEQYF.

The V call is TRBV27, the J call TRBJ1-1; D not resolved. Germline-derived CDR1 and CDR2 are MNHEY and SMNVEV (reference sequence). V dropped 2 bases and J dropped 0 bases, with 13 bases sitting between them. The CDR3 is 16 amino acids. CDR3 nucleotide sequence: TGTGCCAGCAGTTTACATGGGGTTGAGGTGAACACTGAAGCTTTCTTT. It is translated as CASSLHGVEVNTEAFF.

The gene calls are TRBV30 and TRBJ2-4; D unclear. Trimming stripped 4 bases from V and 0 bases from J, with 13 bases between. Germline values: CDR1 GTSNPN, CDR2 SVGIG (reference sequence). The CDR3 runs 15 residues. The CDR3 DNA reads TGTGCCTGGAACCCCGACGGTCTAGCCAAAAACATTCAGTACTTC. This gives the protein CAWNPDGLAKNIQYF.

The gene calls are TRBV5-1 and TRBJ2-7, with TRBD2 identical over 15 bases. CDR1 is SGHRS, CDR2 YFSETQ, per germline. The ends lost 5 bases at V and 3 bases at J; junction bases unmatched: 3. The CDR3 has 15 residues. For the CDR3, the DNA is TGCGCCAGCAGTCCGGGACTAGCGGGAGGCTACGAGCAGTACTTC. Its protein product is CASSPGLAGGYEQYF.

The chain links TRBV4-3 to TRBJ2-7, with 7 bases lining up with TRBD1. CDR3 length: 14 amino acids. The germline V gene encodes CDR1 LGHNA and CDR2 YSLEER. With 2 bases clipped from V and 2 bases from J, the junction kept 3 bases outside the gene matches. DNA for the CDR3: TGCGCCAGCAGCCAAAGACAGGGCGCCTACGAGCAGTACTTC. This sequence encodes CASSQRQGAYEQYF.

The chain couples TRBV5-6 to TRBJ2-7, with 10 bases fitting TRBD1. V lost 2 bases and J lost 7; bases outside the gene matches: 9. There are 15 residues in the CDR3. Germline V lookup: CDR1 SGHDT, CDR2 YYEEEE. CDR3 amino acids: CASSFTGTGVGEQYF. The CDR3 nucleotides read TGTGCCAGCAGCTTCACCGGGACAGGGGTAGGTGAGCAGTACTTC.

This sequence joins TRBV28 and TRBJ2-7; 7 nucleotides agree with TRBD1. The V and J ends lost 4 bases and 2 bases, in that order; junction bases with no gene match: 5. The CDR3 length is 14 residues. Germline CDR1 reads MDHEN; CDR2 reads SYDVKM. Written as DNA, the CDR3 is TGTGCCAGCAGTTCGACAGGGTCGCCCTACGAGCAGTACTTC. It is translated as CASSSTGSPYEQYF.

The chain employs TRBV30 and TRBJ2-7; TRBD2 matches at 7 bases. The CDR3 consists of 13 residues. Germline trimming cut 5 bases from V and 7 bases from J; bases unmatched to any gene: 11. Germline assignment: CDR1 GTSNPN and CDR2 SVGIG (reference sequence). DNA of the CDR3: TGTGCCTGGGCCGCCGGGGGGTATGGTGAGCAGTACTTC. It yields the protein CAWAAGGYGEQYF.

This CDR3 reads CASSLDWGVSYEQYF. Written as DNA, the CDR3 is TGTGCCAGCAGCTTAGATTGGGGGGTATCCTACGAGCAGTACTTC. The rearrangement uses TRBV11-2 and TRBJ2-7, with a possible D match to TRBD2 (6 bases). The CDR3 has 15 amino acids. Germline CDR1 reads SGHAT; CDR2 reads FQNNGV. Trimming stripped 0 bases from V and 1 base from J, with 10 bases between.

The V and J genes are TRBV27 and TRBJ2-7; D gene uncertain. Trimming cost V 3 bases and J 0 bases, with 6 bases left between them. Germline lookup yields CDR1 MNHEY and CDR2 SMNVEV (reference sequence). CDR3 length equals 13 residues. CDR3 in amino acids: CASSFSNSYEQYF. The CDR3 region has the DNA TGTGCCAGCAGTTTCTCCAACTCCTACGAGCAGTACTTC.

The genes are TRBV25-1 and TRBJ2-5, with D unresolved. The CDR3 runs 18 residues. Germline-derived CDR1 and CDR2 are MGHDK and SYGVNS. V dropped 6 bases and J dropped 5 bases, with 28 bases sitting between them. This chain's CDR3 is CASRSPLQLGRLGETQYF. DNA for the CDR3: TGTGCCAGCAGGTCGCCCCTCCAGCTCGGGCGTCTCGGGGAGACCCAGTACTTC.

The V and J genes are TRBV5-1 and TRBJ2-4; 13 bases align to TRBD2. Germline V lookup: CDR1 SGHRS, CDR2 YFSETQ. This CDR3 comprises 16 residues. The V and J ends lost 3 bases and 5 bases, in that order; junction bases with no gene match: 5. As DNA, the CDR3 is TGCGCCAGCAGCTGGACTAGCGGGAGACCTGAAAACATTCAGTACTTC. It translates to CASSWTSGRPENIQYF.

CDR3 amino acids: CASREGTGKGYQPQHF. DNA for the CDR3: TGTGCCAGCAGAGAGGGAACAGGGAAGGGGTATCAGCCCCAGCATTTT. This chain uses TRBV27 with TRBJ1-5; D is possibly TRBD1 (6 bases). The CDR3 consists of 16 residues. Germline CDR1 is MNHEY and CDR2 is SMNVEV (reference sequence). V was cut by 6 bases and J by 5 bases, with 20 bases left in between.

This chain links TRBV2 with TRBJ2-1, with 11 bases aligning to TRBD2. Trimming removed 7 bases from V and 1 base from J; junction bases left unmatched: 3. Germline V gives CDR1 SNHLY, CDR2 FYNNEI. The CDR3 is made up of 15 amino acids. CDR3 region: CASKGTSGSYNEQFF. CDR3 DNA sequence: TGTGCCAGCAAGGGGACTAGCGGTTCCTACAATGAGCAGTTCTTC.

This sequence joins TRBV27 and TRBJ2-3, with D perhaps matching TRBD1 or TRBD2 (5 bases each). CDR1 and CDR2 (germline): MNHEY, SMNVEV (reference sequence). This CDR3 comprises 14 residues. With 4 bases removed from V and 2 bases from J, the gap between germline ends came to 10 bases. The CDR3 DNA is TGTGCCAGCAGTTGGGGCGGACTCACAGATACGCAGTATTTT. Its protein is CASSWGGLTDTQYF.

The rearrangement links TRBV10-3 to TRBJ2-7; 9 nucleotides match TRBD2. This CDR3 comprises 15 residues. CDR1 and CDR2 (germline): ENHRY, SYGVKD. Trimming took 10 bases from V and 2 from J; bases not matched to a gene: 12. CDR3 bases: TGTGCCACAAGTGGGGCTAGCGGGGTAACCTACGAGCAGTACTTC. Translated, it gives CATSGASGVTYEQYF.

DNA of the CDR3: TGTGCCAGCAGCCCGGACGCCCCGCTGCTGTCATTGAAGCCCCAGCATTTT. Amino acids: CASSPDAPLLSLKPQHF. The rearrangement joins TRBV27 to TRBJ1-5; the D is unclear. Germline V CDR1 and CDR2: MNHEY, SMNVEV (reference sequence). Trimming left V 6 bases short and J 8 bases short, with 26 bases between. This CDR3 has 17 amino acids.

The V gene is TRBV30, the J gene TRBJ1-2, with D unclear. The length of the CDR3 is 14 residues. Germline values: CDR1 GTSNPN, CDR2 SVGIG (reference sequence). Trimming took off 2 bases at V and 5 bases at J, with 15 bases between the two ends. This CDR3 reads CAWSTSTRPYGYTF. The CDR3 DNA follows: TGTGCCTGGAGTACATCAACGCGCCCGTATGGCTACACCTTC.

The chain employs TRBV4-3 and TRBJ2-1, with D perhaps TRBD1 or TRBD2 (5 bases each). V lost 1 base, J lost 8 bases, and 15 bases lay in between. Germline CDR1 reads LGHNA; CDR2 reads YSLEER. The CDR3 is 15 amino acids. The DNA of the CDR3 is TGCGCCAGCAGCCAAGGACTGGGGGTACGGGATGAGCAGTTCTTC. This encodes CASSQGLGVRDEQFF.

V gene TRBV4-3 combines with J gene TRBJ1-3; possible D gene TRBD1, 5 bases. This CDR3 is 16 amino acids long. V shed 0 bases and J shed 3 bases, with 12 bases lying between them. Germline V lookup: CDR1 LGHNA, CDR2 YSLEER. CDR3 nucleotide sequence: TGCGCCAGCAGCCAAGATAAGAGGGGCAGTGGAAACACCATATATTTT. Its translation: CASSQDKRGSGNTIYF.

The genes are TRBV10-3 and TRBJ2-7; D remains ambiguous. The germline CDR1 and CDR2 sequences are ENHRY and SYGVKD. Between the trimmed V and J ends, which lost 7 bases and 4 bases, there was a span of 14 bases. The length of the CDR3 is 13 residues. The DNA of the CDR3 is TGTGCCATCAATTCGGAAATTCGGTACGAGCAGTACTTC. Residues: CAINSEIRYEQYF.